This entry lists 5 T cell receptor beta chains sequenced from one sample in a study of blood T cells in healthy people across ages. Then a second PCR, running roughly 7 to 11 cycles, was carried out with a sample-barcoded 5' primer and a J-beta primer mix. MiXCR, run by TCRdb on the 5' RACE reads, gives a single entry per CDR3 protein. This table holds roughly 1.7 million distinct CDR3 sequences, 34% found once. What was sequenced was blood. These receptors all stem from a woman aged 25 to 45 in good health.

The rearrangement uses TRBV28 and TRBJ2-3; no reliable D call. Trimming left V 5 bases short and J 0 bases short, with 9 bases between. This CDR3 is 14 amino acids long. CDR1 is MDHEN, CDR2 SYDVKM, per germline. CDR3 nucleotides: TGTGCCAGCAGTGAACAGCTCAGCACAGATACGCAGTATTTT. This translates into CASSEQLSTDTQYF.

The CDR3 region has the DNA TGCAGTGCTAGAGATGGGACCGCCAAAAACATTCAGTACTTC. Protein: CSARDGTAKNIQYF. The chain uses TRBV20-1 and TRBJ2-4; D tentatively reads TRBD1 or TRBD2 (5 bases each). The CDR3 is 14 residues long. Trimming pared 0 bases from V and 1 base from J, leaving 7 bases between. Germline assignment: CDR1 DFQATT and CDR2 SNEGSKA (reference sequence).

This clonotype was counted only a few times. This sequence joins TRBV6-1 and TRBJ1-2; TRBD1 might be the D (6 bases). CDR1 and CDR2 from the germline V gene are MNHNS and SASEGT. The germline V and J ends were trimmed by 3 bases and 8 bases, with 16 bases remaining between them. The CDR3 is 14 amino acids. The CDR3 coding sequence is TGTGCCAGCAGTGACACGGGACACTTGGGAGGCTACACCTTC. Translation gives CASSDTGHLGGYTF.

This clonotype was seen a few times. This chain joins TRBV20-1 and TRBJ2-3; TRBD2 agrees at 13 bases. V lost 4 bases, J lost 4 bases, and 2 bases stayed unmatched. From germline, CDR1 is DFQATT and CDR2 SNEGSKA (reference sequence). This CDR3 contains 14 residues. CDR3 sequence: CSATGLAGSDTQYF. DNA of the CDR3: TGCAGTGCTACGGGACTAGCGGGGTCAGATACGCAGTATTTT.

The sample holds one count of this clonotype. The chain links TRBV7-3 to TRBJ2-3; the match to TRBD2 covers 7 bases. CDR3 length: 15 residues. The V gene end was trimmed by 2 bases and the J gene end by 2 bases; junction bases not matched to a gene: 4. Per the germline V gene, CDR1 is SGHTA and CDR2 is FQGTGA. The CDR3 DNA follows: TGTGCCAGCAGCTTAGCGGGGGTCCCCACAGATACGCAGTATTTT. Encoded protein: CASSLAGVPTDTQYF.